One and the same sample provided the 2 T cell receptor beta chains below, sequenced in a study of blood T cell repertoires in COVID-19. The data were produced by immunoSEQ multiplex PCR, yet TCRdb's version contains in-frame clones alone and is incomplete. In the table there are around 340,000 clones, approximately 82% of which are singletons. Source material: peripheral blood. These receptors came from a man aged 30 to 39 with active or convalescent COVID-19.

The chain couples TRBV5-6 to TRBJ2-5, with TRBD1 as a possible D gene (5 bases). V lost 2 bases, J lost 1 base, and 6 bases lay in between. In germline, CDR1 is SGHDT, CDR2 YYEEEE. This CDR3 spans 13 amino acids. The DNA of the CDR3 is TGTGCCAGCAGCTTCAGGGCCCAAGAGACCCAGTACTTC. This sequence encodes CASSFRAQETQYF. Using reference TRBV5-6 and TRBJ2-5 for the parts outside the CDR3, the full variable domain is DAGVTQSPTHLIKTRGQQVTLRCSPKSGHDTVSWYQQALGQGPQFIFQYYEEEERQRGNFPDRFSGHQFPNYSSELNVNALLLGDSALYLCASSFRAQETQYFGPGTRLLVL.

This clone was counted between two and nine times. The CDR3 here is CASTSSGRAPNPEQFF. The DNA for the CDR3 is TGTGCCAGTACCTCTAGCGGGAGGGCCCCAAATCCTGAGCAGTTCTTC. The chain joins TRBV19 to TRBJ2-1, with 12 bases matching TRBD2. CDR3 length: 16 amino acids. Germline trimming cut 7 bases from V and 9 bases from J; bases unmatched to any gene: 13. Germline V CDR1 and CDR2: LNHDA, SQIVND (reference sequence).